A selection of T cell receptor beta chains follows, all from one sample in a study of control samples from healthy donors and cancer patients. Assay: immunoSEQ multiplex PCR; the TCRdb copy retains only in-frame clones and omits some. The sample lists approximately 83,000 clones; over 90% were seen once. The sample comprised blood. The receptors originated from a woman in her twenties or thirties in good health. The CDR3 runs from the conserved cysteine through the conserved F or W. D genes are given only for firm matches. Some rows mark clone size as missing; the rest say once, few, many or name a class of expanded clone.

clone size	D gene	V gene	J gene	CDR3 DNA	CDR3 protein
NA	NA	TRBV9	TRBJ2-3	TGTGCCAGCAGCGTAAGCTCCGGTACAGATACGCAGTATTTT	CASSVSSGTDTQYF
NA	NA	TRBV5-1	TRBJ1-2	TGCGCCAGCAGCTTGAGGAGTGCAGGGGATGGCTACACCTTC	CASSLRSAGDGYTF
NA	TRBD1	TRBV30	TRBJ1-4	TGTGCCTGGTCCATGGGACAGTTTAATGAAAAACTGTTTTTT	CAWSMGQFNEKLFF
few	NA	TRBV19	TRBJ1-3	TGTGCCAGTAGTGAGGAGGCAGTTCTCTCTGGAAACACCATATATTTT	CASSEEAVLSGNTIYF
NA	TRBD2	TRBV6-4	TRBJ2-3	TGTGCCAGCTCCCGGGGGGGGGAGGCAGATACGCAGTATTTT	CASSRGGEADTQYF
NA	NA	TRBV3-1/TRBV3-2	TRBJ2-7	TGTGCCAGCAGCCAACGGCAGGACTCCTACGAGCAGTACTTC	CASSQRQDSYEQYF
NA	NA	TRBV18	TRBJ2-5	TGTGCCAGCTCACCGAGGGAACAAGAGACCCAGTACTTC	CASSPREQETQYF
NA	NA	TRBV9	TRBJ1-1	TGTGCCAGCAGCGTAGGAACAGGGTTCACTGAAGCTTTCTTT	CASSVGTGFTEAFF
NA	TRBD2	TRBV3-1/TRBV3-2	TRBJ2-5	TGTGCCAGCAGCCAAGGGGTAGCGGGATCCCAGGAGACCCAGTACTTC	CASSQGVAGSQETQYF
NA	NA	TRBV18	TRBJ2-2	TGTGCCAGCTCACCACCCGGACTATACCCCACCGGGGAGCTGTTTTTT	CASSPPGLYPTGELFF
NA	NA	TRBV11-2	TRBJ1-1	TGTGCCAGCAGCTTAGGACAAGAAGCTTTCTTT	CASSLGQEAFF
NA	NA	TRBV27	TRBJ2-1	TGTGCCAGCAGTTTTACGGAGAGGACCCGCCGAGATGAGCAGTTCTTC	CASSFTERTRRDEQFF
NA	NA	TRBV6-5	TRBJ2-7	TGTGCCAGCATCGGAAGAGAATCCTACGAGCAGTACTTC	CASIGRESYEQYF
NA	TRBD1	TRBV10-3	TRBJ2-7	TGTGCCATCGGACAGGGTAATAGCGAGCAGTACTTC	CAIGQGNSEQYF
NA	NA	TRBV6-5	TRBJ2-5	TGTGCCAGCAGTTCAGAGACAGGAGGGCAAGAGACCCAGTACTTC	CASSSETGGQETQYF
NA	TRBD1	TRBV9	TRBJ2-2	TGTGCCAGCAGTACAGGGGCCTATACCGGGGAGCTGTTTTTT	CASSTGAYTGELFF
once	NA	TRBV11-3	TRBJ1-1	TGTGCCAGCAGCTATACATCGAACACTGAAGCTTTCTTT	CASSYTSNTEAFF
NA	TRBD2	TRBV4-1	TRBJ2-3	TGCGCCAGCAGCCAGTCGCCTAGCGGGAGGGCCACAGATACGCAGTATTTT	CASSQSPSGRATDTQYF
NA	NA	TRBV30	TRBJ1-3	TGTGCCTGGAGTGTAGGTGGAAACACCATATATTTT	CAWSVGGNTIYF
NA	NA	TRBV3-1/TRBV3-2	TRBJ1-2	TGTGCCAGCAGGTCGCCTGCCCATTCGAGCTACACCTTC	CASRSPAHSSYTF
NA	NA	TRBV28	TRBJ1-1	TGTGCCAGCAGACCCCGACAGAGAATGAACACTGAAGCTTTCTTT	CASRPRQRMNTEAFF
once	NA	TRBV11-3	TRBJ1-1	TGTGCCAGCAGCCCCCCGTTCGAGCTTATGAACACTGAAGCTTTCTTT	CASSPPFELMNTEAFF
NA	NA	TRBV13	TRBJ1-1	TGTGCCAGCGCCGACCGAAACACTGAAGCTTTCTTT	CASADRNTEAFF
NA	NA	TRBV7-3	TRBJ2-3	TGTGCCAGCAGCTTGCAGGGCGGGACGCAGTATTTT	CASSLQGGTQYF
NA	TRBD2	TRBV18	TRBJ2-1	TGTGCCAGCTCCCCGGGGGGGGCCCTCGATGAGCAGTTCTTC	CASSPGGALDEQFF
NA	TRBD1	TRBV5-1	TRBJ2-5	TGCGCCAGCAGCTTAACTCCGGGACAGCAAGAGACCCAGTACTTC	CASSLTPGQQETQYF
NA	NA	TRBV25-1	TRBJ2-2	TGTGCCAGCAGAGTGGGGACGCCGAACACCGGGGAGCTGTTTTTT	CASRVGTPNTGELFF
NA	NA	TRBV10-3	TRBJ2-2	TGTGCCATCAGGGGGACAATGGACACCGGGGAGCTGTTTTTT	CAIRGTMDTGELFF
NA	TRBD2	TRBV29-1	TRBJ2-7	TGCAGCGGCGGGAGCTCCTACGAGCAGTACTTC	CSGGSSYEQYF
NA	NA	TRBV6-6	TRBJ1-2	TGTGCCAGCAGTTATTTTGGGTTGGGTACTAACTATGGCTACACCTTC	CASSYFGLGTNYGYTF
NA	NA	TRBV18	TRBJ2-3	TGTGCCAGCTCACCACCTAGCACAGATACGCAGTATTTT	CASSPPSTDTQYF
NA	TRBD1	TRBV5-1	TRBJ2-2	TGCGCCAGCAGCTTGGCCGGGACAGGGAGAACCGGGGAGCTGTTTTTT	CASSLAGTGRTGELFF
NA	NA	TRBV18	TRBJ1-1	TGTGCCAGCTCACCACCGAGGACTGAAGCTTTCTTT	CASSPPRTEAFF
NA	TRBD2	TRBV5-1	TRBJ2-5	TGCGCCAGCAGCCCAGGACTAGCGGGAGTAGAGACCCAGTACTTC	CASSPGLAGVETQYF
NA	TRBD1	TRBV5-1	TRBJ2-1	TGCGCCAGCAGCTTGCGGGACAGGGAATCACAGTTCTTC	CASSLRDRESQFF
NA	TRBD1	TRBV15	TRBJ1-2	TGTGCCACCAGCAGGGAAGGACAGGGAACTTCGATATACACCTTC	CATSREGQGTSIYTF
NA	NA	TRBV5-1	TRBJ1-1	TGCGCCAGCAGCGCCGACACTGAAGCTTTCTTT	CASSADTEAFF
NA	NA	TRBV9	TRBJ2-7	TGTGCCAGCAGCGTAGCATCCAGGGACGAGCAGTACTTC	CASSVASRDEQYF
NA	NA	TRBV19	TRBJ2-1	TGTGCCAGTAATACTAGCCCCAATGAGCAGTTCTTC	CASNTSPNEQFF
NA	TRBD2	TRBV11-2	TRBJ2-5	TGTGCCAGCAGCTTAGATGCCGGGACTAGAAGGGGGGAGACCCAGTACTTC	CASSLDAGTRRGETQYF
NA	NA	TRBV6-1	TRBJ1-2	TGTGCCAGCAGTGAAGCCGCCAGGGGCTATGGCTACACATTC	CASSEAARGYGYTF
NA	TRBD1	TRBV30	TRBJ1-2	TGTGCCTGGAGTCCTCCAACCGGGACAGCCATAAGGGGACCCAACTATGGCTACACCTTC	CAWSPPTGTAIRGPNYGYTF
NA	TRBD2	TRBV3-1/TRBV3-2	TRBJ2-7	TGTGCCAGCAGCTCCTCGTTTAGCGGGGACTACTACGAGCAGTACTTC	CASSSSFSGDYYEQYF
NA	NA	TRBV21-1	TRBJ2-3	TGTGCCAGCAGCACTAGCGGGACAGATACGCAGTATTTT	CASSTSGTDTQYF
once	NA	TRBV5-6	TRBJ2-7	TGTGCCAGCAGCTTGGCTGCAGGGATCCACGAGCAGTACTTC	CASSLAAGIHEQYF
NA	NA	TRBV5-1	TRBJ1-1	TGCGCCAGCAGCTTGGAAAGGACACTGAACACTGAAGCTTTCTTT	CASSLERTLNTEAFF
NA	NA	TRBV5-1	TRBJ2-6	TGCGCCAGCAGCTTGGAAGCAGGGCTAGGGGCCAACGTCCTGACTTTC	CASSLEAGLGANVLTF
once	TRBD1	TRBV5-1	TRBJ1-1	TGCGCCAGCAGACTAACGGGACAGGCTAACCCCTCTGAAGCTTTCTTT	CASRLTGQANPSEAFF